The clone carrying this T cell receptor beta chain was picked up one time. The source of the sample is a study of T cell clonotyping in hematopoietic cell transplantation. This sample's time point: recipient sample about 28 days before transplant, after cytoreduction. Samples: about 28 days before transplant, then days 30, 100 and 180 after. The trim removed 8 bases at V and 4 bases at J, leaving 3 bases unmatched. This CDR3 comprises 13 residues. CDR1 LNHDA and CDR2 SQIVND come from the germline V gene (reference sequence). Using immunoSEQ multiplex PCR, the repertoire was profiled, and TCRdb retains in-frame clones only, with some absent. There are around 45,000 clones in the sample; around 83% occur only once, and around 5.3% lies in the top ten.

The rearrangement uses TRBV19 and TRBJ2-3; 10 bases match TRBD1. The clonotype originates from a man between 60 and 75 years old with myelodysplastic syndrome. Some clones in this sample may be carry-over from other donors' samples. The sample consisted of peripheral blood mononuclear cells, taken before stem cell transplant. CDR3 sequence (DNA): TGTGCCAGTCGGGACAGGGGCGCAGATACGCAGTATTTT. Protein product: CASRDRGADTQYF.